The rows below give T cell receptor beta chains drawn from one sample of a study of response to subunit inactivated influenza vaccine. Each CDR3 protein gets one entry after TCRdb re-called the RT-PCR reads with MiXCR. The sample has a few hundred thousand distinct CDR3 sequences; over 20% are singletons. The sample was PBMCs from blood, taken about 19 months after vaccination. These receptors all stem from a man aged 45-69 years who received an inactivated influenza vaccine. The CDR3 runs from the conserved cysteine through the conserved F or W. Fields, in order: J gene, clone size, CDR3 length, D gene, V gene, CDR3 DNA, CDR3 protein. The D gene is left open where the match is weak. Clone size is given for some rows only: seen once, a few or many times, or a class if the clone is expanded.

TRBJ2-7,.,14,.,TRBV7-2,TGTGCCAGCAGCTTTAGGCGGAGCTCCTACGAGCAGTACTTC,CASSFRRSSYEQYF
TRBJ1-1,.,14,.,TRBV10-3,TGTGCCATCGGGGCCCGGTCAACGAACACTGAAGCTTTCTTT,CAIGARSTNTEAFF
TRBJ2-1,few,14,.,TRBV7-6,TGTGCCAGCAGCATCATACAGGGTAACAATGAGCAGTTCTTC,CASSIIQGNNEQFF
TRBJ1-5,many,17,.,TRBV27,TGTGCCAGCAGTTTATTTTGGGGCAGGGGCAGCAATCAGCCCCAGCATTTT,CASSLFWGRGSNQPQHF
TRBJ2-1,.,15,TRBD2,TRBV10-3,TGTGCCATCAGTGATAGCGGGAGGGCCACCCATGAGCAGTTCTTC,CAISDSGRATHEQFF
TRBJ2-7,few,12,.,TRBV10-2,TGCGCCAGCAGGCACCCTACAGGGGAGCAGTACTTC,CASRHPTGEQYF
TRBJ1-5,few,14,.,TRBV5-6,TGTGCCAGCAGCTCTGACAGGTACAATCAGCCCCAGCATTTT,CASSSDRYNQPQHF
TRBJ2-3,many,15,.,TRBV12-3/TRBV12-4,TGTGCCAGCAGTTTCGTGGGCGTGGACACAGATACGCAGTATTTT,CASSFVGVDTDTQYF
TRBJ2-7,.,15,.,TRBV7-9,TGTGCCAGCAGCTTAGATATTAGCGGCTCCTACGAGCAGTACTTC,CASSLDISGSYEQYF
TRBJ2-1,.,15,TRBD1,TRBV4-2,TGTGCCAGCAGCCAAGAGACAGGGGTGGGCAATGAGCAGTTCTTC,CASSQETGVGNEQFF
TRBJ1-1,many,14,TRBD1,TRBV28,TGTGCCAGCAGTCCAGGACAGGCGAACACTGAAGCTTTCTTT,CASSPGQANTEAFF
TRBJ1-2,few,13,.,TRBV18,TGTGCCAGCTCGGACACAGGGTCCTATGGCTACACCTTC,CASSDTGSYGYTF
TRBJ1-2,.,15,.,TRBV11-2,TGTGCCAGCAGCTTAGCTGAGACAGCCCTTTCCGGCTACACCTTC,CASSLAETALSGYTF
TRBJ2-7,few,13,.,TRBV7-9,TGTGCCAGCAGCCCAGATAACAGATACGAGCAGTACTTC,CASSPDNRYEQYF
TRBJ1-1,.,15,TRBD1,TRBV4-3,TGCGCCAGCAGCCAAGAAGGGGGCTTGGGCACTGAAGCTTTCTTT,CASSQEGGLGTEAFF
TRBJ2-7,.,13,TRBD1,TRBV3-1,TGTGCCAGCAGCCGATCGACAGGGGGAGAGCAGTACTTC,CASSRSTGGEQYF
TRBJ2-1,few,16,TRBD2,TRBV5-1,TGCGCCAGCAGCCCCGGGGGGGTGAGCTCCTACAATGAGCAGTTCTTC,CASSPGGVSSYNEQFF
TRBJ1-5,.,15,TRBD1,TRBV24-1,TGTGCCACCAGTGATTCGGACAGGGGCAATCAGCCCCAGCATTTT,CATSDSDRGNQPQHF
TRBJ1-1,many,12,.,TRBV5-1,TGCGCCAGCAGCTTGATTGGCGGTGAAGCTTTCTTT,CASSLIGGEAFF
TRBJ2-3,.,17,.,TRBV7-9,TGTGCCAGCAGTCCAAGGCAGGCCTACCCTAGCACAGATACGCAGTATTTT,CASSPRQAYPSTDTQYF
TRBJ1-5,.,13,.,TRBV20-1,TGCAGTGCTTCAGGGGAGGGCAATCAGCCCCAGCATTTT,CSASGEGNQPQHF
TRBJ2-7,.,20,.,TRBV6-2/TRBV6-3,TGTGCCAGCGGAGGGTTCCTACGGGAGTTGGGCGACAGCGTCTCCTACGAGCAGTACTTC,CASGGFLRELGDSVSYEQYF
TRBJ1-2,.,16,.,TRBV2,TGTGCCAGCAGTGAATTGGGGTCCCCAACGCTCTATGGCTACACCTTC,CASSELGSPTLYGYTF
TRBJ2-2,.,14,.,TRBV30,TGTGCCTGGAACCTAATAGGGAACACCGGGGAGCTGTTTTTT,CAWNLIGNTGELFF
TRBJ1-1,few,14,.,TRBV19,TGTGCCAGTAGTATCGTTATGCCGACAGGTGAAGCTTTCTTT,CASSIVMPTGEAFF
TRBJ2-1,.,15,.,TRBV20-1,TGCAGTGCTAGAAAAACAGCATATACCTACAATGAGCAGTTCTTC,CSARKTAYTYNEQFF
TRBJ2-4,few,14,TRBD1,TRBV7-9,TGTGCCAGCAGCTCTACTACAGGGGTTGGCATTCAGTACTTC,CASSSTTGVGIQYF
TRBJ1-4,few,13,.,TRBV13,TGTGCCAGCAGCTTTGAACGGGGAGAAAAACTGTTTTTT,CASSFERGEKLFF
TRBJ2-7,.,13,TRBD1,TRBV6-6,TGTGCCAGCAGTGTGACAGGGAGCTACGAGCAGTACTTC,CASSVTGSYEQYF
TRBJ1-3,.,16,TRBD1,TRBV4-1,TGCGCCAGCAGCCAACAAACCAGGGGGCTTGGAAACACCATATATTTT,CASSQQTRGLGNTIYF
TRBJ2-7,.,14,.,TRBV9,TGTGCCAGCAGCGTAGATGGCGTCGGCTACGAGCAGTACTTC,CASSVDGVGYEQYF
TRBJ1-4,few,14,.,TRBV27,TGTGCCAGCAGTTTTTCACCTAATAATGAAAAACTGTTTTTT,CASSFSPNNEKLFF
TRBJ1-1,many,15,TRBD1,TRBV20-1,TGCAGTGCTAGTTCCGGGACAGGGGCCAACACTGAAGCTTTCTTT,CSASSGTGANTEAFF
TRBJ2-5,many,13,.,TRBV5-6,TGTGCCAGCAGCTTGCGGATACAAGAGACCCAGTACTTC,CASSLRIQETQYF
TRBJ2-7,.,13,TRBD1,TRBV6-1,TGTGCCAGCATTGCCGGGACAGGGGGCAAAAAGTACTTC,CASIAGTGGKKYF
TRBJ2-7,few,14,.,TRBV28,TGTGCCAGCAGTTTCTCCCAGGGGACGTACGAGCAGTACTTC,CASSFSQGTYEQYF
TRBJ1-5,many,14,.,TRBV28,TGTGCCAGCAGTTCTGACAGGAACAATCAGCCCCAGCATTTT,CASSSDRNNQPQHF